The entry below describes one TCR beta chain. The antigen remains undetermined. The sample is drawn from a study of cytomegalovirus exposure and HLA in healthy donors. General study results and limits: The study recorded more than 150 TCR beta chains that were cytomegalovirus-associated. Many donors shared some public TCRs, even though most TCR sequences were rare. Donors belonging to an Asian-associated ancestry cluster reportedly showed fewer N-insertions in productive TCRs than the roughly 680-donor mean, according to what a later analysis found.

Both 60 Vbeta primers and 13 Jbeta primers went into the PCR. The assay was immunoSEQ multiplex PCR, and TCRdb's table has in-frame clones only and misses some. Of some 63,000 clones listed, roughly 80% are singletons. CDR1 is SEHNR and CDR2 is FQNEAQ in the germline V gene (reference sequence). This CDR3 comprises 14 residues. With 6 bases removed from V and 7 bases from J, the gap between germline ends came to 18 bases. Nominal health characterized the donors when sampled, though unrecorded immune exposures were likely. The sequenced material came from PBMCs. This clonotype originated in a human donor in good health. V is TRBV7-9 and J is TRBJ1-1; D unresolved. The CDR3 sequence is CASSYSPRSDEAFF. The CDR3 nucleotides read TGTGCCAGCAGTTACTCCCCGCGATCCGATGAAGCTTTCTTT.